The present TCR beta chain was sequenced within a study of blood T cell repertoires in COVID-19. Study background: From T cells, B-cell-depleted T cells, or PBMCs came the material, which was cDNA or gDNA.

The CDR3 covers 14 residues. Germline loops: CDR1 SEHNR, CDR2 FQNEAQ (reference sequence). Trimming cost V 5 bases and J 0 bases, with 8 bases left between them. How the authors handled the data: The assay estimated nucleated cells by amplifying reference gene primers. Repertoires were generated with immunoSEQ multiplex PCR, while TCRdb's copy carries only in-frame clones and drops some. That table gives V, J and clone size, and the DNA gave D and trimming. This sample has more than 45,000 clones; about 87% occur once, and the top ten carry approximately 6.5%. In Seattle, patients joined the study during active infection and were tracked longitudinally.

What was sequenced was peripheral blood. The TCR originated in a woman between 55 and 75 years old with COVID-19, enrolled during active disease. The chain has TRBV7-9 and TRBJ1-3; the D is unclear. CDR3 in amino acids: CASSEGLSGNTIYF. The CDR3 coding sequence is TGTGCCAGCAGCGAGGGTCTCTCTGGAAACACCATATATTTT.